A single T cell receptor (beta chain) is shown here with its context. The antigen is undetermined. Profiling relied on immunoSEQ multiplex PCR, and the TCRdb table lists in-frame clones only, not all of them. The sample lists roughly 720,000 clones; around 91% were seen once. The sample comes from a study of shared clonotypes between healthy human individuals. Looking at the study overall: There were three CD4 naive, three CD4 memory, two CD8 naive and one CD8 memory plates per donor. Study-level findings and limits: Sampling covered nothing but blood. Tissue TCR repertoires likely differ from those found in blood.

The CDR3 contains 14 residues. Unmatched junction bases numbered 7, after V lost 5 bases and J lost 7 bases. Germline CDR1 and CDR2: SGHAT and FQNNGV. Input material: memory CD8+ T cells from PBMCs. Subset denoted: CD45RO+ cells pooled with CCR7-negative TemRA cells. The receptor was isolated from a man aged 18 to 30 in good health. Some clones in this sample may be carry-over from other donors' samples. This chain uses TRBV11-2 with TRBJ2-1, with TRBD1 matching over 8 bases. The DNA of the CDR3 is TGTGCCAGCAGCCTTTTGACAGGGGAAAATGAGCAGTTCTTC. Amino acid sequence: CASSLLTGENEQFF.